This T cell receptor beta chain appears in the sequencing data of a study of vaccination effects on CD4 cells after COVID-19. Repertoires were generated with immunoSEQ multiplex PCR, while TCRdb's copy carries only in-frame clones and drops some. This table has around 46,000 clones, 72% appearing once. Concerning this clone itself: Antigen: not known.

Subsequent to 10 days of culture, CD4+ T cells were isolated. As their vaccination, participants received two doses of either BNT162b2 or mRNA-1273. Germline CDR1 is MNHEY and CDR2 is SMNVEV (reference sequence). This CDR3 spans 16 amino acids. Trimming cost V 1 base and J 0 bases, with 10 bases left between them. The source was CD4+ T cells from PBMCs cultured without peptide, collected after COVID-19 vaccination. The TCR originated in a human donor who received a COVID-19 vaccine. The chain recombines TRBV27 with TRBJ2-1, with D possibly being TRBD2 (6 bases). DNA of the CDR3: TGTGCCAGCAGTTTATATGCGGGAATCTCCTACAATGAGCAGTTCTTC. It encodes CASSLYAGISYNEQFF.